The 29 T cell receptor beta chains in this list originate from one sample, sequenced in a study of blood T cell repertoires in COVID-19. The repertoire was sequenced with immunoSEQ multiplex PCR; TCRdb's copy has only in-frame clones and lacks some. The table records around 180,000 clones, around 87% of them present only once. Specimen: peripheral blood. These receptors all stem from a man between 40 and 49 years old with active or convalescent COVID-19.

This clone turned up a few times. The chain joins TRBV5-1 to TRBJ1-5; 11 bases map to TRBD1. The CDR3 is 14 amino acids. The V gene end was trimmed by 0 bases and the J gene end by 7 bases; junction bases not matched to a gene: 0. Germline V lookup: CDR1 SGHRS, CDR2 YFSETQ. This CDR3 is CASSLGDRGQPQHF. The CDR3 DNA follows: TGCGCCAGCAGCTTGGGGGACAGGGGGCAGCCCCAGCATTTT.

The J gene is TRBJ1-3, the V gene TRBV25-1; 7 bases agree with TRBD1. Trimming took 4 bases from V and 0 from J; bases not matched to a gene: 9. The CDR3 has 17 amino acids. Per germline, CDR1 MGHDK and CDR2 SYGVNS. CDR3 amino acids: CASSGWDSPISGNTIYF. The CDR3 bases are TGTGCCAGCAGTGGCTGGGACAGCCCAATCTCTGGAAACACCATATATTTT.

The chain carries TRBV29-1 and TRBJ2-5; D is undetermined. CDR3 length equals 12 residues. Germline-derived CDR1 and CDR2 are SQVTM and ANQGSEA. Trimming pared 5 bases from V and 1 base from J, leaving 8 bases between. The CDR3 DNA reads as TGCAGCGTTCGTGAGCCCCAAGAGACCCAGTACTTC. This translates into CSVREPQETQYF.

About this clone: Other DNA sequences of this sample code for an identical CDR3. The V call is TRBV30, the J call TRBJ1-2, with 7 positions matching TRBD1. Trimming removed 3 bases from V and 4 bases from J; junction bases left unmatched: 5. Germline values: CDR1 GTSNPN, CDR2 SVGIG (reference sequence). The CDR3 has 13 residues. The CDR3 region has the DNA TGTGCCTGGAGGAGGGACAGACCCTATGGCTACACCTTC. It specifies CAWRRDRPYGYTF.

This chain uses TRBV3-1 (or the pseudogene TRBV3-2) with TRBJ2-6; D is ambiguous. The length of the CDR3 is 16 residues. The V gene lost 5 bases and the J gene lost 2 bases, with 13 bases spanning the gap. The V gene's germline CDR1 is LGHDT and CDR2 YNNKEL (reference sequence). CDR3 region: CASSNGGQAGANVLTF. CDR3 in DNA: TGTGCCAGCAGCAACGGTGGGCAGGCTGGGGCCAACGTCCTGACTTTC.

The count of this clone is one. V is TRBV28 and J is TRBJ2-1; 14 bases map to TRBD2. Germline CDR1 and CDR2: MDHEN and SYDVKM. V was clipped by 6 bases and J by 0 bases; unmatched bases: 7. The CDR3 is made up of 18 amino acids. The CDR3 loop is CASRPGTSGGSSYNEQFF. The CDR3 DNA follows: TGTGCCAGCAGACCCGGGACTAGCGGGGGCAGCTCCTACAATGAGCAGTTCTTC.

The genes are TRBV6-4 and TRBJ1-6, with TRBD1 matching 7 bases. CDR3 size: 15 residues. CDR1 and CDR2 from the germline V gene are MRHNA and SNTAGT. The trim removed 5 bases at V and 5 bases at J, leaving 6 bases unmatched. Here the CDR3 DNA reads TGTGCCAGCAGTCCGACAGGGCCCCATAATTCACCCCTCCACTTT. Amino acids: CASSPTGPHNSPLHF.

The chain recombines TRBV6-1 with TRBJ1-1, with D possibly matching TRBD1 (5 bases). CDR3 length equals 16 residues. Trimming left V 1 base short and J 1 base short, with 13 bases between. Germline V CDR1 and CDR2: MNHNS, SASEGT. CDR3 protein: CASSEVGEGSNTEAFF. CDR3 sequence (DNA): TGTGCCAGCAGTGAAGTGGGGGAGGGTTCGAACACTGAAGCTTTCTTT.

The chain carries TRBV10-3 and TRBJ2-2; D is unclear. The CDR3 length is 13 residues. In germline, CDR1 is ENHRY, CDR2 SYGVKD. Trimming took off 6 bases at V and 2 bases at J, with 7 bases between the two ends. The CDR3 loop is CAISLLNTGELFF. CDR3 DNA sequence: TGTGCCATCAGCCTCTTAAACACCGGGGAGCTGTTTTTT.

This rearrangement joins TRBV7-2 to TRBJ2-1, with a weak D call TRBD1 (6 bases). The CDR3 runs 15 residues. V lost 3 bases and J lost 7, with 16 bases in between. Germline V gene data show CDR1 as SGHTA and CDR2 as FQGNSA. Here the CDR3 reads CASSFRDTPSNEQFF. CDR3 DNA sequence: TGTGCCAGCAGCTTCCGGGACACGCCATCAAATGAGCAGTTCTTC.

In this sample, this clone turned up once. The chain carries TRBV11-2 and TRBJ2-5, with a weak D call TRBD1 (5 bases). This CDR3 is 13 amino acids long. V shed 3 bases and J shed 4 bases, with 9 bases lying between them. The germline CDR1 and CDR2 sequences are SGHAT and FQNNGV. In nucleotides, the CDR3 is TGTGCCAGCAGCTTTAGGGGCTTAGAGACCCAGTACTTC. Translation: CASSFRGLETQYF.

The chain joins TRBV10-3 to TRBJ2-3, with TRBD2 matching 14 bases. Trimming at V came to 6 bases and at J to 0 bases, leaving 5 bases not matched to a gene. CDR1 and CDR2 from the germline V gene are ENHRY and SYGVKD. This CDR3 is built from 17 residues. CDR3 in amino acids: CAISGTSGGLSTDTQYF. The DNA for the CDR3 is TGTGCCATCAGCGGGACTAGCGGGGGCCTTAGCACAGATACGCAGTATTTT.

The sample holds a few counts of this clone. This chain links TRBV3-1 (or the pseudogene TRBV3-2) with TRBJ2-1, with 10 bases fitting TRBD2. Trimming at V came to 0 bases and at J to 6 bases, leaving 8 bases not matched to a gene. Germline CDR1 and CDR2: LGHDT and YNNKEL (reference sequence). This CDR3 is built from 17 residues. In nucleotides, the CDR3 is TGTGCCAGCAGCCAAGATCCCAGCGGGGGGGTGAGCAATGAGCAGTTCTTC. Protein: CASSQDPSGGVSNEQFF.

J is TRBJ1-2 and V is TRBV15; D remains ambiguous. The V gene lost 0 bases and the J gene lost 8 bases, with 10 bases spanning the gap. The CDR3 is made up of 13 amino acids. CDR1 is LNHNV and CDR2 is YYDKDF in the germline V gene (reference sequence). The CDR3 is CATSRDNLGGYTF. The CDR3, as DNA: TGTGCCACCAGCAGAGATAATTTGGGCGGCTACACCTTC.

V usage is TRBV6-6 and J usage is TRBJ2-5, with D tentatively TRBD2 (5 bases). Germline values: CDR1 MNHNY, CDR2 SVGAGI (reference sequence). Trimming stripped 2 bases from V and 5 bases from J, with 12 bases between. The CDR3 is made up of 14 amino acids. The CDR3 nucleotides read TGTGCCAGCAGTTACCGTTCGGGGTATGAGACCCAGTACTTC. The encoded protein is CASSYRSGYETQYF.

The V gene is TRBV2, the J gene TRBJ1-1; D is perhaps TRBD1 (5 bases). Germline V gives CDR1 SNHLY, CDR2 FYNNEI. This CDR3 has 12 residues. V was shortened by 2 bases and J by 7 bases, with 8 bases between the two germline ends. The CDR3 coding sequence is TGTGCCAGCAGTGAACAGGGCGTTGAAGCTTTCTTT. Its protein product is CASSEQGVEAFF. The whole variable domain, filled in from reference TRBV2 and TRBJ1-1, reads EPEVTQTPSHQVTQMGQEVILRCVPISNHLYFYWYRQILGQKVEFLVSFYNNEISEKSEIFDDQFSVERPDGSNFTLKIRSTKLEDSAMYFCASSEQGVEAFFGQGTRLTVV.

This CDR3 reads CASSPAGTANYGYTF. DNA of the CDR3: TGTGCCAGCAGCCCTGCCGGGACAGCTAACTATGGCTACACCTTC. This chain uses TRBV9 with TRBJ1-2; the match to TRBD1 covers 7 bases. Unmatched junction bases numbered 6, after V lost 4 bases and J lost 0 bases. In germline, CDR1 is SGDLS, CDR2 YYNGEE. The CDR3 consists of 15 residues.

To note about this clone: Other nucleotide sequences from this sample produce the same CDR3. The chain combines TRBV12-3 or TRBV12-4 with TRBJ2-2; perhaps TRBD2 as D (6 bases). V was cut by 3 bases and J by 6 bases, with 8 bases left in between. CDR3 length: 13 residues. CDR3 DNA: TGTGCCAGCAGTTTGGGAGGTGCCGGGGAGCTGTTTTTT. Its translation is CASSLGGAGELFF.

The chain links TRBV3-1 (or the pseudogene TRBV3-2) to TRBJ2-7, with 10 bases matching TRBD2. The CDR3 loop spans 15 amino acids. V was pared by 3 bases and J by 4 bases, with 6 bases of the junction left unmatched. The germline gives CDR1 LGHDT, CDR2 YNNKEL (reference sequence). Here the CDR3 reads CASSHSGGAKYEQYF. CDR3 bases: TGTGCCAGCAGCCACAGCGGGGGGGCCAAATACGAGCAGTACTTC.

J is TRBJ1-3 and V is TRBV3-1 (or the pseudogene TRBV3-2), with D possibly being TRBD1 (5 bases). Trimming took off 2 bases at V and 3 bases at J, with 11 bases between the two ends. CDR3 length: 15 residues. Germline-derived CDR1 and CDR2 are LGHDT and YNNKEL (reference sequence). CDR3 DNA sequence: TGTGCCAGCAGCCAACCCGGGCAGGGTGGAAACACCATATATTTT. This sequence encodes CASSQPGQGGNTIYF.

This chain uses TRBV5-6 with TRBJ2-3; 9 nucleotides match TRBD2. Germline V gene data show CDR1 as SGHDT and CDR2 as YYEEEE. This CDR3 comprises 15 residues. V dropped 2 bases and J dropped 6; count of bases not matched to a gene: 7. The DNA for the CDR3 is TGTGCCAGCAGCTTCCGTAGCGGGGGAGGGGATACGCAGTATTTT. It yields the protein CASSFRSGGGDTQYF.

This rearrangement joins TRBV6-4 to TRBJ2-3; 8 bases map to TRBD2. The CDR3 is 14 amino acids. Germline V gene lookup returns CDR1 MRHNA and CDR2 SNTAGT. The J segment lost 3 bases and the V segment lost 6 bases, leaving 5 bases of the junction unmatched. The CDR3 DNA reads TGTGCCAGCAGCCCGACTAGCGTTACAGATACGCAGTATTTT. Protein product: CASSPTSVTDTQYF.

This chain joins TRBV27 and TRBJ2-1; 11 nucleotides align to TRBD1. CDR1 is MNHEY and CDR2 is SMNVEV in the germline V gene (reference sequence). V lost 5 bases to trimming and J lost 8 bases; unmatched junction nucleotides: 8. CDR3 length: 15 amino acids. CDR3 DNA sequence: TGTGCCAGCAGTCTTTCCGGGACAGGGGGTTATGAGCAGTTCTTC. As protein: CASSLSGTGGYEQFF.

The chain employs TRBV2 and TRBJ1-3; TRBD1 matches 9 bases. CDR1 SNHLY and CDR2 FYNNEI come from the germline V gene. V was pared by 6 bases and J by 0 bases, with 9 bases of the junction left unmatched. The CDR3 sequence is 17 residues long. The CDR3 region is CASSNGQGTGSGNTIYF. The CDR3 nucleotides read TGTGCCAGCAGCAATGGACAGGGGACGGGCTCTGGAAACACCATATATTTT.

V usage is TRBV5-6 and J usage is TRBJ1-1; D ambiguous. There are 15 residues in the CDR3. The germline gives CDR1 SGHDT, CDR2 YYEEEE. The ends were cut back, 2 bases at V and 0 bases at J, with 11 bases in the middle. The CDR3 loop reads CASSFDTALNTEAFF. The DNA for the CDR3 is TGTGCCAGCAGCTTTGATACAGCACTGAACACTGAAGCTTTCTTT.

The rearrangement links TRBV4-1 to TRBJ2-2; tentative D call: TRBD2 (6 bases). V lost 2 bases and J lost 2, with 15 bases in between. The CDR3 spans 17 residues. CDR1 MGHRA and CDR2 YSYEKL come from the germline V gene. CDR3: CASSQYKGGTNTGELFF. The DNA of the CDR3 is TGCGCCAGCAGCCAATACAAGGGCGGGACCAACACCGGGGAGCTGTTTTTT.

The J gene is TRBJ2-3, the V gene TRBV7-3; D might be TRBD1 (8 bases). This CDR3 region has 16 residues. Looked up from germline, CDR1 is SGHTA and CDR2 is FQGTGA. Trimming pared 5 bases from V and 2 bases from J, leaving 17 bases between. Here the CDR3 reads CASSPGQGGNTDTQYF. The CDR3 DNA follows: TGTGCCAGCAGCCCCGGACAGGGAGGGAACACAGATACGCAGTATTTT. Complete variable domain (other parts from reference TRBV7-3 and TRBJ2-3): GAGVSQTPSNKVTEKGKYVELRCDPISGHTALYWYRQSLGQGPEFLIYFQGTGAADDSGLPNDRFFAVRPEGSVSTLKIQRTERGDSAVYLCASSPGQGGNTDTQYFGPGTRLTVL.

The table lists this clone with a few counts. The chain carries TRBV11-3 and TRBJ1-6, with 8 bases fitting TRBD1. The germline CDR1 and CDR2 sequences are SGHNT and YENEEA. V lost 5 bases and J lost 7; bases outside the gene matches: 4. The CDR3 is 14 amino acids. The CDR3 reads CASSLGTGNSPLHF. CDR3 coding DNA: TGTGCCAGCAGCCTTGGGACAGGCAATTCACCCCTCCACTTT.

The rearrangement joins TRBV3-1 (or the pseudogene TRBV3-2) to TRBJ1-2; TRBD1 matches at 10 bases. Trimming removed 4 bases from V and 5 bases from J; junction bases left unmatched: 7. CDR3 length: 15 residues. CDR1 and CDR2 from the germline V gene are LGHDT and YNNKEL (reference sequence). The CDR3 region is CASSPLTGGEYGYTF. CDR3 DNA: TGTGCCAGCAGCCCTTTGACAGGGGGCGAATATGGCTACACCTTC.